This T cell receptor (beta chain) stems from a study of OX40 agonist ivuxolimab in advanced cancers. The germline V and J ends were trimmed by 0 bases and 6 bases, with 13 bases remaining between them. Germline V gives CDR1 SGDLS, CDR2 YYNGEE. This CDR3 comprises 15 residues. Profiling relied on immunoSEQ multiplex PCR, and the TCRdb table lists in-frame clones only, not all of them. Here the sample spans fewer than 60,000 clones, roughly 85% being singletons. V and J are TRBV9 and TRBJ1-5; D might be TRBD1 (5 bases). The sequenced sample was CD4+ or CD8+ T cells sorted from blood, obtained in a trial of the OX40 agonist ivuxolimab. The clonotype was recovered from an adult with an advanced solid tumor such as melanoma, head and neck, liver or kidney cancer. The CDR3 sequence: CASSVADGGFQPQHF. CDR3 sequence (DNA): TGTGCCAGCAGCGTAGCTGACGGGGGGTTTCAGCCCCAGCATTTT.